This T cell receptor beta chain was captured in a study of breast tumors, draining lymph nodes, adjacent tissues. Whole-study findings and limits: Tumor repertoires ranked between lymph nodes and nontumor tissue in diversity, with V and J gene preferences.

The sample holds one count of this clonotype. Its antigen is not identified. V lost 7 bases and J lost 5; bases outside the gene matches: 8. The CDR3 length is 14 residues. CDR1 and CDR2 from the germline V gene are SQVTM and ANQGSEA. TCRdb recomputed calls from the multiplex PCR reads with MiXCR, one row per CDR3 protein. The repertoire holds 200,000 to 300,000 distinct CDR3 sequences, with about 33% as singletons. Breast cancer patients provided tissue from their axillary draining lymph nodes. The TCR originated in a female donor with breast cancer. Some clones in this sample may be carry-over from other donors' samples. The sequencing input was axillary lymph node tissue. The rearrangement links TRBV29-1 to TRBJ2-3; 11 bases line up with TRBD2. Here the CDR3 reads CSGISGRAQDTQYF. DNA for the CDR3: TGCAGCGGGATTAGCGGGAGGGCCCAAGATACGCAGTATTTT.